Sequencing of this T cell receptor beta chain was carried out in a study of T cells in tuberculosis. The table came from immunoSEQ multiplex PCR; TCRdb's copy has only in-frame clones and leaves some out. The sample records some 30,000 clones, around 93% being singletons. CDR3 size: 14 residues. V was clipped by 2 bases and J by 5 bases, with 13 bases between them. From germline, CDR1 is SGDLS and CDR2 YYNGEE. Sample: PBMCs. The chain combines TRBV9 with TRBJ2-5; D is perhaps TRBD2 (5 bases). The TCR originated in a donor under 30 with latent tuberculosis or without tuberculosis infection. Some clones in this sample may be carry-over from other donors' samples. CDR3 region: CASSVTRVGETQYF. The DNA of the CDR3 is TGTGCCAGCAGCGTTACTAGGGTTGGGGAGACCCAGTACTTC.